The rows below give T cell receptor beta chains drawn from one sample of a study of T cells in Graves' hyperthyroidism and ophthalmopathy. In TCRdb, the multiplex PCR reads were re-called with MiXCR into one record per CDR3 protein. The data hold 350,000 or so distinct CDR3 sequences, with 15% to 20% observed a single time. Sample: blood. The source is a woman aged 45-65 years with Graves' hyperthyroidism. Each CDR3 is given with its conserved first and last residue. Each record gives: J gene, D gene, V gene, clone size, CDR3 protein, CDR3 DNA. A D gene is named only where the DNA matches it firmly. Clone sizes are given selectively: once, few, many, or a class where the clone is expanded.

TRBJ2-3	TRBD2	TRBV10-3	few	CAISDRLAGDTDTQYF	TGTGCCATCAGTGACCGACTAGCGGGGGACACAGATACGCAGTATTTT
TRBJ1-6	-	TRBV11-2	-	CASNLNEQIYNSPLHF	TGTGCCAGCAACTTAAACGAACAAATCTATAATTCACCCCTCCACTTT
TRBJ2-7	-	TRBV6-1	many	CASRTRVQGLQYF	TGTGCCAGCAGAACTCGGGTACAGGGCTTGCAGTACTTC
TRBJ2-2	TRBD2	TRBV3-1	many	CAASRAGGPDTGELFF	TGTGCCGCATCGAGAGCGGGAGGGCCGGACACCGGGGAGCTGTTTTTT
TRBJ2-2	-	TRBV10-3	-	CAISDWAGDEGELFF	TGTGCCATCAGTGATTGGGCAGGGGACGAAGGGGAGCTGTTTTTT
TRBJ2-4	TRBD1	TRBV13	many	CASSDPGDRKNIQYF	TGTGCCAGCAGCGACCCCGGGGACAGGAAAAACATTCAGTACTTC
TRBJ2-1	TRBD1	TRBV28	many	CASSQGGTGPHEQFF	TGTGCCAGCAGCCAAGGGGGGACAGGTCCCCATGAGCAGTTCTTC
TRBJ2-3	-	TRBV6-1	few	CASSRTETDTQYF	TGTGCCAGCAGTCGGACAGAGACAGATACGCAGTATTTT
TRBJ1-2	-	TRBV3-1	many	CASSQDLGTSYGYTF	TGTGCCAGCAGCCAAGATCTAGGCACCTCCTATGGCTACACCTTC
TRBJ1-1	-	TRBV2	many	CASSTTYMNTEAFF	TGTGCCAGCAGTACGACCTACATGAACACTGAAGCTTTCTTT
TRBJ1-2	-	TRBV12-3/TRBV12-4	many	CASRASANYGYTF	TGTGCCAGCAGGGCCTCAGCTAACTATGGCTACACCTTC
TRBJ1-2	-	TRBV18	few	CASSPTEGYGYTF	TGTGCCAGCTCACCTACGGAAGGCTATGGCTACACCTTC
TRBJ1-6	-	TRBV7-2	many	CASSLGPGYNSPLHF	TGTGCCAGCAGCTTAGGGCCGGGATATAATTCACCCCTCCACTTT
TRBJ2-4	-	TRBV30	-	CACRDTNIQYF	TGTGCCTGCCGGGACACAAACATTCAGTACTTC
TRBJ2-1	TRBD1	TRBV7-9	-	CASSRGPGQGGNEQFF	TGTGCCAGCAGCCGCGGTCCGGGACAGGGGGGGAATGAGCAGTTCTTC
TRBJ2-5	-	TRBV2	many	CASTRDYKETQYF	TGTGCCAGCACCAGAGATTACAAAGAGACCCAGTACTTC
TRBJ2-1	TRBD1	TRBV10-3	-	CAITGDSNEQFF	TGTGCCATCACAGGGGACAGCAATGAGCAGTTCTTC
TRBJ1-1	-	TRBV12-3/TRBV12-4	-	CASSLIGTPEAFF	TGTGCCAGCAGTTTGATCGGCACCCCTGAAGCTTTCTTT
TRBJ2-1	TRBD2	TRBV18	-	CASSNNLAGGNEQFF	TGTGCCAGCTCCAACAACCTAGCGGGCGGGAATGAGCAGTTCTTC
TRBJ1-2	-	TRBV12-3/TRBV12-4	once	CASSLVMSGIGGYGYTF	TGTGCCAGCAGTTTAGTCATGTCCGGCATTGGGGGTTATGGCTACACCTTC
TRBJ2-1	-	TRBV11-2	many	CASTLSGEHEQFF	TGTGCCAGCACCTTATCGGGGGAGCATGAGCAGTTCTTC
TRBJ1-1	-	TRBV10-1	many	CASSVEFMNTEAFF	TGCGCCAGCAGTGTTGAGTTCATGAACACTGAAGCTTTCTTT
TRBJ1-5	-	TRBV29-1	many	CSVGSVGQPQHF	TGCAGCGTTGGGAGTGTTGGCCAGCCCCAGCATTTT
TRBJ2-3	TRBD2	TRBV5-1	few	CASSSSGRKTDTQYF	TGCGCCAGCAGCTCGAGCGGGAGAAAAACAGATACGCAGTATTTT
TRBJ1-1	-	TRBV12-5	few	CASGIQENTEAFF	TGTGCTAGTGGTATACAGGAGAACACTGAAGCTTTCTTT
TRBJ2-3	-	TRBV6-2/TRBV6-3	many	CASSYIRDTQYF	TGTGCCAGCAGTTACATTAGGGATACGCAGTATTTT
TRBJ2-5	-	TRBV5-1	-	CATRLEETQYF	TGCGCCACTCGCCTCGAAGAGACCCAGTACTTC
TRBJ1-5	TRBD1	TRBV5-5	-	CASSPDRFNQPQHF	TGTGCCAGCAGCCCGGACAGGTTCAATCAGCCCCAGCATTTT
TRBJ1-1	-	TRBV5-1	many	CASSFTSGGTEAFF	TGCGCCAGCAGCTTTACTTCGGGGGGCACTGAAGCTTTCTTT
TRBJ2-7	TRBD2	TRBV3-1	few	CASSQVAETSGSYEQYF	TGTGCCAGCAGCCAGGTGGCGGAGACTAGCGGCTCCTACGAGCAGTACTTC
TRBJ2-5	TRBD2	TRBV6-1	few	CASSYTGLGGETQYF	TGTGCCAGCAGTTACACGGGTTTGGGGGGGGAGACCCAGTACTTC
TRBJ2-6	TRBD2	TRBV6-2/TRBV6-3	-	CASSYFTSGSTYGANVLTF	TGTGCCAGCAGTTACTTTACTAGCGGGAGCACGTATGGGGCCAACGTCCTGACTTTC
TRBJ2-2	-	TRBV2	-	CASSGGSNTGELFF	TGTGCCAGCAGTGGCGGTAGCAACACCGGGGAGCTGTTTTTT
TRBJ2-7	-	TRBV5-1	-	CASSLADGAYEQYF	TGCGCCAGCAGCTTGGCCGACGGCGCCTACGAGCAGTACTTC
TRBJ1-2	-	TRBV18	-	CASSPPGGIYGYTF	TGTGCCAGCTCACCACCCGGGGGTATCTATGGCTACACCTTC
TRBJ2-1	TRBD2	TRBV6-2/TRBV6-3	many	CASRTRTSANNEQFF	TGTGCCTCGCGGACGAGGACTAGCGCTAACAATGAGCAGTTCTTC
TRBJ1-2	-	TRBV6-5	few	CASSYSLDYGYTF	TGTGCCAGCAGTTACTCGCTGGACTATGGCTACACCTTC
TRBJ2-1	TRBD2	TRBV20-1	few	CSARSYSGSSYNEQFF	TGCAGTGCTAGGTCTTATAGCGGGAGCTCCTACAATGAGCAGTTCTTC
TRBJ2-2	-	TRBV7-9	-	CASSSSRGELFF	TGTGCCAGCAGCTCAAGTCGCGGGGAGCTGTTTTTT
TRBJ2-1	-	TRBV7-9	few	CASSPTPPNEQFF	TGTGCCAGCAGCCCGACCCCCCCCAATGAGCAGTTCTTC
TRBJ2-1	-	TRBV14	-	CASVRTPTTYNEQFF	TGTGCCAGCGTAAGGACTCCCACTACCTACAATGAGCAGTTCTTC
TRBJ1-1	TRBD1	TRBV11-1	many	CASSAQQGDTEAFF	TGTGCCAGCAGCGCTCAACAGGGGGACACTGAAGCTTTCTTT
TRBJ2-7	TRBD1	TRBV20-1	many	CSAKGQGNYEQYF	TGCAGTGCAAAGGGACAGGGTAACTACGAGCAGTACTTC
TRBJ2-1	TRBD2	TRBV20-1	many	CSAATLAGGYNEQFF	TGCAGTGCGGCAACCCTAGCGGGGGGGTACAATGAGCAGTTCTTC
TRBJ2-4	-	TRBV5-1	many	CASSLGQGGQGYF	TGCGCCAGCAGCTTAGGGCAGGGGGGCCAGGGGTACTTC
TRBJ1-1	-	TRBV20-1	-	CSARGNRVLNTEAFF	TGCAGTGCTAGAGGAAATAGGGTCTTGAACACTGAAGCTTTCTTT